This is a list of T cell receptor beta chains from one sample in a study of T cell responses to AZD1222 COVID-19 vaccine. The protocol was immunoSEQ multiplex PCR, while the TCRdb copy is restricted to in-frame clones and leaves out a portion. The sample consists of 110,000 to 150,000 clones, 90% to 95% of them appearing once. The sample was peripheral blood, taken on day 0 of AZD1222 vaccination. The receptors come from an adult in good health. Both conserved end residues are trimmed from each CDR3. Fields, in order: CDR3 length, V gene, J gene, D gene, CDR3 protein. D genes are given only for firm matches.

13	TRBV7-9	TRBJ2-7	TRBD1	ASSRRQGSSYEQY
13	TRBV7-2	TRBJ1-2	TRBD1	ASSPRTGDYYGYT
13	TRBV2	TRBJ1-4	NA	ASSERSGMGGKLF
16	TRBV4-3	TRBJ2-3	TRBD2	ASSPVRKLAGRTDTQY
13	TRBV28	TRBJ1-4	NA	ATSKETGIREKLF
11	TRBV9	TRBJ2-2	NA	ASRAQGTGELF
9	TRBV10-3	TRBJ2-7	NA	AISEGEGQY
14	TRBV18	TRBJ2-2	TRBD1	ASSGGTGGVTGELF
12	TRBV18	TRBJ2-2	NA	ASSPLQGVGELF
13	TRBV5-4	TRBJ2-7	TRBD2	ASRTGTSGSYEQY
12	TRBV5-4	TRBJ1-2	NA	ASSLENSNYGYT
11	TRBV19	TRBJ1-5	TRBD1	ASRPRGDQPQH
13	TRBV6-6	TRBJ2-3	NA	ASSYPGTSTDTQY
12	TRBV5-4	TRBJ1-6	NA	ASSPQGTRRPLH
11	TRBV11-2	TRBJ2-7	NA	ASSPGVGYEQY
15	TRBV4-1	TRBJ1-5	NA	ASSQDGRGAGNQPQH
12	TRBV7-9	TRBJ2-5	NA	ASSLGTRSRTQY
10	TRBV10-3	TRBJ2-1	NA	AISGDYNEQF
11	TRBV5-6	TRBJ2-5	NA	ASSLTDQETQY
13	TRBV7-9	TRBJ1-6	NA	ASSFQGHRDSPLH
12	TRBV4-3	TRBJ1-2	NA	ASSQEGVNYGYT
14	TRBV6-5	TRBJ1-6	NA	ASSYGALELGSPLH
15	TRBV7-2	TRBJ2-4	TRBD2	ASSLAPPGGPEDIQY
13	TRBV6-5	TRBJ2-5	TRBD1	ASSYRHRGAETQY
14	TRBV2	TRBJ2-1	TRBD2	ASRVLAGVPYNEQF
12	TRBV5-1	TRBJ1-2	NA	ASSLNAVNYGYT
14	TRBV5-4	TRBJ2-3	TRBD2	ASSVKTSGVTDTQY
13	TRBV6-5	TRBJ1-2	NA	ASRSWGEAGYGYT
12	TRBV7-2	TRBJ1-1	NA	ASSFRGPETEAF
12	TRBV5-5	TRBJ1-5	NA	ASSLRVSNQPQH
12	TRBV3-1/TRBV3-2	TRBJ1-1	NA	ASSQVVDGHEAF
14	TRBV10-1	TRBJ2-7	NA	ASIKSGQGETYEQY
11	TRBV10-3	TRBJ2-1	NA	AISPDGDNEQF
12	TRBV6-5	TRBJ2-7	TRBD1	ASSSGQDFDEQY
14	TRBV24-1	TRBJ2-1	NA	ATSDRGQGMYNEQF
13	TRBV7-2	TRBJ2-1	NA	ASSGYARSYNEQF
14	TRBV23-1	TRBJ2-5	NA	ASSQQTGPPGETQY
12	TRBV5-6	TRBJ2-2	NA	ASSPMSPTGELF
14	TRBV10-1	TRBJ2-1	NA	ASSESSPSTYNEQF
14	TRBV9	TRBJ2-1	NA	ASSEIGGHSYNEQF
13	TRBV5-1	TRBJ2-2	TRBD2	ASSFSGGTAGELF
9	TRBV18	TRBJ1-3	NA	ASSGTNTIY
12	TRBV29-1	TRBJ2-7	NA	SVVGGSRGIEQY
13	TRBV5-5	TRBJ2-7	TRBD2	ASSTTSGGFYEQY
12	TRBV27	TRBJ1-4	NA	ASSFRGTNEKLF
12	TRBV6-1	TRBJ1-4	NA	ASSEGLGYEKLF
14	TRBV27	TRBJ1-2	NA	ASSPGDRTSMYGYT
11	TRBV3-1/TRBV3-2	TRBJ2-7	NA	ASSRDTSYEQY
12	TRBV27	TRBJ2-1	TRBD2	ASSASGGVGEQF
13	TRBV5-4	TRBJ2-5	NA	ASSIRLAQGETQY
12	TRBV7-2	TRBJ1-2	NA	ASSLSPRGYGYT
14	TRBV4-2	TRBJ2-7	NA	ASSHLRGAGPSEQY